The 30 T cell receptor beta chains in this list originate from one sample, sequenced in a study of shared clonotypes between healthy human individuals. It was CD45RO-negative cells, positively selected for CCR7, that made up naive CD8 cells, with terminally differentiated effector memory CD45RA+ cells excluded. Here immunoSEQ multiplex PCR was the method, and the copy in TCRdb shows in-frame clones only, minus some. The repertoire includes approximately 600,000 clones, roughly 95% of them detected once, and approximately 0.11% sits in the top ten. The sample consisted of naive CD8+ T cells sorted from blood. These TCRs come from a woman in her 30s in good health.

The rearrangement uses TRBV5-4 and TRBJ2-1; D is unresolved. Trimming stripped 4 bases from V and 12 bases from J, with 8 bases between. The CDR3 is 10 residues long. In germline, CDR1 is SGHNT, CDR2 YYREEE (reference sequence). CDR3 protein: CASSLARQFF. CDR3 bases: TGTGCCAGCAGCCTGGCCCGGCAGTTCTTC.

This rearrangement joins TRBV7-6 to TRBJ2-5; 7 nucleotides agree with TRBD2. This CDR3 is 17 amino acids long. Germline-derived CDR1 and CDR2 are SGHVS and FNYEAQ. V shed 1 base and J 5 bases; nucleotides not matched to a gene: 13. The CDR3 loop is CASSLVPRESGWETQYF. In nucleotides, the CDR3 is TGTGCCAGCAGCTTAGTCCCGCGGGAGTCAGGCTGGGAGACCCAGTACTTC.

The chain couples TRBV19 to TRBJ1-1; weak D call: TRBD1 (6 bases). Looked up from germline, CDR1 is LNHDA and CDR2 is SQIVND (reference sequence). CDR3 length equals 12 residues. Trimming left V 4 bases short and J 10 bases short, with 13 bases between. CDR3 amino acids: CASSTSGEGAFF. The CDR3 DNA sequence: TGTGCCAGTAGTACATCAGGGGAAGGAGCTTTCTTT.

Concerning this clone: Other nucleotide sequences in the sample specify the same CDR3. V usage is TRBV7-9 and J usage is TRBJ2-5; D is unresolved. V lost 2 bases, J lost 3 bases, and 7 bases lay in between. CDR1 SEHNR and CDR2 FQNEAQ come from the germline V gene (reference sequence). The CDR3 sequence is 13 residues long. CDR3 residues: CASSLSEKETQYF. In nucleotides, the CDR3 is TGTGCCAGCAGCTTAAGCGAGAAAGAGACCCAGTACTTC.

The gene calls are TRBV11-1 and TRBJ2-7; 9 bases align to TRBD1. Germline V CDR1 and CDR2: SGHAT, FQDESV (reference sequence). V gave up 1 base and J gave up 5 bases; unmatched junction bases: 9. The CDR3 loop spans 16 amino acids. DNA for the CDR3: TGTGCCAGCAGCTTAGGGCCCGGGACAGGGTCCGACGAGCAGTACTTC. It translates to CASSLGPGTGSDEQYF.

V usage is TRBV4-2 and J usage is TRBJ2-5; 13 positions match TRBD2. The J call is uncertain, as TRBJ2-7 better fits the DNA end. The CDR3 loop spans 16 amino acids. CDR1 is LGHNA, CDR2 YNFKEQ, per germline. CDR3 in amino acids: CASSQEGGLAGDEQYF. CDR3 DNA sequence: TGTGCCAGCAGCCAGGAGGGCGGACTAGCGGGAGACGAGCAGTACTTC.

The chain recombines TRBV5-1 with TRBJ2-1; D may correspond to TRBD1 or TRBD2 (5 bases each). Germline V CDR1 and CDR2: SGHRS, YFSETQ. CDR3 length: 15 residues. Between the trimmed V and J ends, which lost 1 base and 3 bases, there was a span of 11 bases. CDR3 amino acids: CASSLRGDNYNEQFF. DNA for the CDR3: TGCGCCAGCAGCTTGAGGGGAGACAACTACAATGAGCAGTTCTTC.

This rearrangement joins TRBV20-1 to TRBJ2-1; D is unresolved. V gave up 6 bases and J gave up 5 bases, with 8 bases separating them. Germline assignment: CDR1 DFQATT and CDR2 SNEGSKA (reference sequence). The CDR3 contains 11 residues. The CDR3 sequence: CSANIHNEQFF. In DNA form, the CDR3 reads TGCAGTGCAAACATCCACAATGAGCAGTTCTTC.

About this clone itself: Within the sample, other DNA sequences also encode this same CDR3. The chain couples TRBV19 to TRBJ1-1; maybe TRBD1 (5 bases). Germline V CDR1 and CDR2: LNHDA, SQIVND (reference sequence). This CDR3 is built from 12 residues. Trimming removed 7 bases from V and 2 bases from J, with 8 bases in between. The CDR3 nucleotides read TGTGCCAGTATTCAGGGAAACACTGAAGCTTTCTTT. Amino acid sequence: CASIQGNTEAFF.

The V and J genes are TRBV7-7 and TRBJ2-2, with 7 bases identical to TRBD1. The germline gives CDR1 SSHAT, CDR2 FNYEAQ (reference sequence). The length of the CDR3 is 16 residues. V lost 1 base to trimming and J lost 4 bases; unmatched junction nucleotides: 6. CDR3 DNA sequence: TGTGCCAGCAGCTTAGACGAGGGGGCGGGCACCGGGGAGCTGTTTTTT. Residues: CASSLDEGAGTGELFF.

The chain carries TRBV7-9 and TRBJ2-2, with D perhaps TRBD1 (5 bases). V gave up 5 bases and J gave up 2 bases, with 15 bases separating them. The CDR3 is made up of 16 amino acids. From germline, CDR1 is SEHNR and CDR2 FQNEAQ (reference sequence). The CDR3 nucleotides read TGTGCCAGCAGCGCCGACAGCCACGACAACACCGGGGAGCTGTTTTTT. It is translated as CASSADSHDNTGELFF.

The rearrangement joins TRBV7-9 to TRBJ2-5; 7 nucleotides align to TRBD1. The J call may be mistaken, given a closer DNA end match to TRBJ2-7. Germline V gene lookup returns CDR1 SEHNR and CDR2 FQNEAQ (reference sequence). The CDR3 length is 13 residues. In DNA, the CDR3 is TGTGCCAGCAGCCCTAGGACAGGCGTCGAGCAGTACTTC. Translated: CASSPRTGVEQYF.

The chain joins TRBV27 to TRBJ2-7, with 9 positions matching TRBD1. Per the germline V gene, CDR1 is MNHEY and CDR2 is SMNVEV (reference sequence). The V gene end was trimmed by 5 bases and the J gene end by 2 bases; junction bases not matched to a gene: 10. The CDR3 has 16 residues. CDR3: CASSTRWDRDAYEQYF. CDR3 DNA: TGTGCCAGCAGTACGAGATGGGACAGGGATGCCTACGAGCAGTACTTC.

Here the CDR3 DNA reads TGCGCCAGCAGCCATGGGACTAGCGGGTACAATGAGCAGTTCTTC. Protein product: CASSHGTSGYNEQFF. The chain combines TRBV4-1 with TRBJ2-1, with 12 bases lining up with TRBD2. After removal of 3 bases from V and 4 bases from J, the junction contained 1 base not matched to a gene. CDR1 and CDR2 from the germline V gene are MGHRA and YSYEKL. The CDR3 loop spans 15 amino acids.

As concerns this clone: This same CDR3 is encoded by further DNA sequences in the sample. The rearrangement uses TRBV14 and TRBJ2-7; maybe TRBD2 (6 bases). The CDR3 is 15 residues long. V was trimmed by 3 bases and J by 0 bases, leaving 12 bases between them. Germline-derived CDR1 and CDR2 are SGHDN and FVKESK. The CDR3 reads CASSQGSGPSYEQYF. CDR3 nucleotides: TGTGCCAGCAGCCAGGGTAGCGGCCCCTCCTACGAGCAGTACTTC.

The chain recombines TRBV15 with TRBJ1-1; no clear D gene. The V and J ends lost 0 bases and 8 bases respectively, with 10 bases between them. The CDR3 spans 13 residues. CDR1 is LNHNV, CDR2 YYDKDF, per germline (reference sequence). CDR3 sequence (DNA): TGTGCCACCAGCAGAGATAGGGCCGAAGAAGCTTTCTTT. This sequence encodes CATSRDRAEEAFF.

This clone was counted a single time. This sequence joins TRBV4-1 and TRBJ1-5; D not resolved. CDR1 MGHRA and CDR2 YSYEKL come from the germline V gene. This CDR3 comprises 15 residues. V lost 3 bases, J lost 5 bases, and 14 bases lay in between. CDR3 DNA sequence: TGCGCCAGCAGCCAGAACAGTGGAATCGATCAGCCCCAGCATTTT. It encodes CASSQNSGIDQPQHF.

V is TRBV10-3 and J is TRBJ2-7; tentatively, D is TRBD2 (5 bases). V was trimmed by 6 bases and J by 0 bases, leaving 9 bases between them. CDR1 is ENHRY and CDR2 is SYGVKD in the germline V gene. This CDR3 has 13 amino acids. CDR3 coding DNA: TGTGCCATCAGAAGCGGTAGCTCCTACGAGCAGTACTTC. Amino acid sequence: CAIRSGSSYEQYF.

The chain couples TRBV19 to TRBJ2-1, with 7 bases matching TRBD2. The V and J ends lost 5 bases and 4 bases, in that order; junction bases with no gene match: 5. This CDR3 is 14 amino acids long. The germline gives CDR1 LNHDA, CDR2 SQIVND (reference sequence). In DNA form, the CDR3 reads TGTGCCAGTAGTGTGGCTAGCGGTTACAATGAGCAGTTCTTC. Its protein is CASSVASGYNEQFF.

V usage is TRBV5-1 and J usage is TRBJ2-7; 7 bases are shared with TRBD1. The V gene's germline CDR1 is SGHRS and CDR2 YFSETQ. The V segment lost 4 bases and the J segment 6 bases; nucleotides outside the gene matches: 19. The CDR3 runs to 17 residues. Here the CDR3 reads CASSAARIGQGVFEQYF. Written as DNA, the CDR3 is TGCGCCAGCAGCGCCGCGAGAATCGGGCAGGGGGTTTTCGAGCAGTACTTC.

This chain joins TRBV7-9 and TRBJ2-3; D gene unclear. Germline V gives CDR1 SEHNR, CDR2 FQNEAQ (reference sequence). The V end was cut by 3 bases, the J end by 0 bases, with 4 bases between. This CDR3 spans 13 amino acids. CDR3 DNA: TGTGCCAGCAGCTTTATAAGCACAGATACGCAGTATTTT. It specifies CASSFISTDTQYF.

V usage is TRBV7-9 and J usage is TRBJ2-7; D is unresolved. Germline CDR1 reads SEHNR; CDR2 reads FQNEAQ (reference sequence). V was cut by 2 bases and J by 3 bases, with 8 bases left in between. The CDR3 covers 13 residues. The CDR3: CASSLSSNYEQYF. CDR3 DNA sequence: TGTGCCAGCAGCTTATCCTCCAACTACGAGCAGTACTTC.

The J gene is TRBJ2-7, the V gene TRBV28; the match to TRBD2 covers 9 bases. The trim removed 3 bases at V and 2 bases at J, leaving 2 bases unmatched. The germline V gene has CDR1 MDHEN and CDR2 SYDVKM. This CDR3 spans 14 amino acids. The CDR3 sequence is CASSLTSGAYEQYF. The CDR3 nucleotides read TGTGCCAGCAGTTTGACTAGCGGAGCCTACGAGCAGTACTTC.

The genes are TRBV10-3 and TRBJ2-7, with unresolved D. Trimming stripped 10 bases from V and 1 base from J, with 14 bases between. This CDR3 has 13 amino acids. Germline V lookup: CDR1 ENHRY, CDR2 SYGVKD. The CDR3 loop reads CASGAGESYEQYF. The DNA for the CDR3 is TGTGCCAGCGGCGCAGGCGAATCCTACGAGCAGTACTTC.

The chain couples TRBV7-9 to TRBJ2-7; D may match TRBD1 or TRBD2 (6 bases each). The V end lost 3 bases, the J end lost 5 bases, and 14 bases lay between the germline ends. The CDR3 consists of 14 residues. CDR1 and CDR2 (germline): SEHNR, FQNEAQ (reference sequence). CDR3 nucleotide sequence: TGTGCCAGCAGCTTTGGAGGGGGGAATGACGAGCAGTACTTC. Translated: CASSFGGGNDEQYF.

This chain links TRBV7-6 with TRBJ2-7; D gene uncertain. CDR1 and CDR2 (germline): SGHVS, FNYEAQ. CDR3 length: 14 amino acids. Trimming removed 1 base from V and 6 bases from J, with 13 bases in between. The CDR3 here is CASSLVAGSLEQYF. The CDR3 nucleotides read TGTGCCAGCAGCTTAGTTGCCGGGTCTCTCGAGCAGTACTTC.

The chain recombines TRBV4-1 with TRBJ2-1; D might be TRBD1 or TRBD2, each matching 5 bases. In germline, CDR1 is MGHRA, CDR2 YSYEKL. CDR3 length equals 16 residues. V was pared by 5 bases and J by 3 bases, with 17 bases between. The CDR3 DNA follows: TGCGCCAGCAGCGCAGGGACGAGAGGTTTCTACAATGAGCAGTTCTTC. This gives the protein CASSAGTRGFYNEQFF.

This chain joins TRBV4-1 and TRBJ2-7; 10 bases are shared with TRBD1. V lost 4 bases to trimming and J lost 6 bases; unmatched junction nucleotides: 6. Germline V gene data show CDR1 as MGHRA and CDR2 as YSYEKL. The CDR3 contains 14 residues. The CDR3 is CASSRGTGVSEQYF. CDR3 DNA: TGCGCCAGCAGCCGAGGGACAGGGGTTTCCGAGCAGTACTTC.

This chain connects TRBV5-6 to TRBJ1-4; a possible D gene is TRBD1 (6 bases). The CDR3 runs 16 residues. Germline lookup yields CDR1 SGHDT and CDR2 YYEEEE. The V gene lost 3 bases and the J gene lost 0 bases, with 12 bases spanning the gap. CDR3 bases: TGTGCCAGCAGCTCGGACAGCCTTCCAACTAATGAAAAACTGTTTTTT. Its protein product is CASSSDSLPTNEKLFF.

This chain links TRBV27 with TRBJ1-2; D is possibly TRBD1 (6 bases). This CDR3 spans 14 amino acids. V dropped 7 bases and J dropped 5 bases, with 17 bases sitting between them. Germline V gene lookup returns CDR1 MNHEY and CDR2 SMNVEV (reference sequence). This CDR3 is CASTHLQGQYGYTF. Written as DNA, the CDR3 is TGTGCCAGCACCCATCTACAGGGTCAATATGGCTACACCTTC.